The rows below give T cell receptor beta chains drawn from one sample of a study of blood T cells in healthy people across ages. MiXCR, run by TCRdb on the 5' RACE reads, gives a single entry per CDR3 protein. The sample holds roughly 720,000 distinct CDR3 sequences, approximately 53% seen once. Sequencing input: blood. The receptors come from a man older than 75 in good health. Both conserved end residues are part of each CDR3. The D gene is left open where the match is weak. Clone size appears in some rows only: once, few, many, or a class for an expanded clone.

cdr3_nt cdr3_aa j_call v_call d_call cdr3_length clone_size
TGCAGCGTTGAAGATCGGGCCAAACTGGAGCAGTTCTTC CSVEDRAKLEQFF TRBJ2-1 TRBV29-1 - 13 few
TGTGCCAGCAGCTGGGGGACTGAAGCTTTCTTT CASSWGTEAFF TRBJ1-1 TRBV6-5 - 11 -
TGCAGCGTTGAAGTGAACATTGAAGCTTTCTTT CSVEVNIEAFF TRBJ1-1 TRBV29-1 - 11 -
TGTGCCAGCAGCCCTACGGGGGCAGAGCTCAATGAGCAGTTCTTC CASSPTGAELNEQFF TRBJ2-1 TRBV9 - 15 -
TGTGCCAGCGGAACGACACTCAAAGGGGGCTACACCTTC CASGTTLKGGYTF TRBJ1-2 TRBV25-1 - 13 -
TGTGCCAGCAGGAGAGCGGGAGGGATCCAAGAGACCCAGTACTTC CASRRAGGIQETQYF TRBJ2-5 TRBV25-1 TRBD2 15 -
TGTGCCAGCACCCGTAATCCAGGACAGGGGGAGACCCAGTACTTC CASTRNPGQGETQYF TRBJ2-5 TRBV9 TRBD1 15 few
TGTGCCAGCAGCGTGACCCGCCTGGGACAGCTAATTAACTATGGCTACACCTTC CASSVTRLGQLINYGYTF TRBJ1-2 TRBV13 TRBD1 18 -
TGTGCCAGCAGTGTCGGACAGGGGGCATATGTGGAGACCCAGTACTTC CASSVGQGAYVETQYF TRBJ2-5 TRBV2 TRBD1 16 few
TGTGCCATCAGTGAAGGAGGGTCAAATCAGCCCCAGCATTTT CAISEGGSNQPQHF TRBJ1-5 TRBV10-3 - 14 few
TGTGCCAGCAGCTTAGGACTATCGGCTAGGGAGCAGTTCTTC CASSLGLSAREQFF TRBJ2-1 TRBV11-1 - 14 -
TGTGCCAGCAGTTCCCCATCCCTTAATGAGCAGTTCTTC CASSSPSLNEQFF TRBJ2-1 TRBV28 - 13 many
TGCGCCAGCTCGGAGAGGGGTTTTTACGAGCAGTACTTC CASSERGFYEQYF TRBJ2-7 TRBV5-1 - 13 -
TGTGCCAGCAGCTCCCCCCAATTTGGGGGGTCCTACAATGAGCAGTTCTTC CASSSPQFGGSYNEQFF TRBJ2-1 TRBV7-2 - 17 -
TGCAGTGCTAGAGATCCGGACAGGAACTATGGCTACACCTTC CSARDPDRNYGYTF TRBJ1-2 TRBV20-1 TRBD1 14 -
TGTGCCAGCAGCCCGCTGAGAGTTTTTTTGGTGACTGGGGCCAACGTCCTGACTTTC CASSPLRVFLVTGANVLTF TRBJ2-6 TRBV12-3/TRBV12-4 - 19 few
TGCGCCAGCAGCCCACTAGCGTGGACTGAGCAGTTCTTC CASSPLAWTEQFF TRBJ2-1 TRBV5-1 TRBD2 13 -
TGTGCCAGCAGCCCACGCACTAGCGGGAGGTACGAGCAGTACTTC CASSPRTSGRYEQYF TRBJ2-7 TRBV9 TRBD2 15 -
TGTGCCAGCAAGGTGGGCCAGGGGAGCACAGATACGCAGTATTTT CASKVGQGSTDTQYF TRBJ2-3 TRBV2 - 15 few
TGTGCCAGCAGTTTATCTGGTTACAATGAGCAGTCCTTC CASSLSGYNEQSF TRBJ2-1 TRBV27 - 13 -
TGCAGTGTCACACTAGCGTCCTACGAGCAGTACTTC CSVTLASYEQYF TRBJ2-7 TRBV20-1 TRBD2 12 -
TGTGCCAGCAGCCCAGAGGGGAGACAGGGCAATCAGCCCCAGCATTTT CASSPEGRQGNQPQHF TRBJ1-5 TRBV7-2 - 16 -
TGTGCCAGCAGCTTGCGGCTCGGGACGGGGAGGCAAGAGACCCAGTTCTTC CASSLRLGTGRQETQFF TRBJ2-1 TRBV5-5 - 17 -
TGTGCCACCAGTGATGCCCGGGGGGGGAACAATGAGCAGTTCTTC CATSDARGGNNEQFF TRBJ2-1 TRBV24-1 TRBD2 15 once